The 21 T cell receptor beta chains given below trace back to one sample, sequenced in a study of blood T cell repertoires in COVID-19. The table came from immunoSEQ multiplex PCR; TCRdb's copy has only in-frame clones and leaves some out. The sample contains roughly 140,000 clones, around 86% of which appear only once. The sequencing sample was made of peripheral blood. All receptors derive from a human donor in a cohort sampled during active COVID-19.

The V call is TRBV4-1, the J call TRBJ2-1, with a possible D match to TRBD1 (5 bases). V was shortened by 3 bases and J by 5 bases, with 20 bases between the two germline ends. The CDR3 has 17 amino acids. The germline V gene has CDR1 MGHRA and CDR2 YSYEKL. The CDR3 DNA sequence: TGCGCCAGCAGCCAGGTCCAACAGGTCACGCCGAACAATGAGCAGTTCTTC. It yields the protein CASSQVQQVTPNNEQFF.

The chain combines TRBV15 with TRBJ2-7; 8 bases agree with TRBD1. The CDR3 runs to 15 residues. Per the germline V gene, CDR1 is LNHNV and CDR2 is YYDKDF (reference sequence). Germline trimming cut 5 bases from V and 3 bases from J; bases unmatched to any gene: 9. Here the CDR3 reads CATSAGEDRVYEQYF. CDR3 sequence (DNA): TGTGCCACCAGCGCCGGGGAGGACAGGGTCTACGAGCAGTACTTC.

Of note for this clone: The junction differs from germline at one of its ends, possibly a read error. CDR3 in DNA: TGCGGCAGCGCTAGAGGGACAGGGGACGATACGCAGTATTTT. Its translation is CGSARGTGDDTQYF. V usage is TRBV5-1 and J usage is TRBJ2-3; 10 bases agree with TRBD1. From germline, CDR1 is SGHRS and CDR2 YFSETQ. The CDR3 extends over 14 amino acids.

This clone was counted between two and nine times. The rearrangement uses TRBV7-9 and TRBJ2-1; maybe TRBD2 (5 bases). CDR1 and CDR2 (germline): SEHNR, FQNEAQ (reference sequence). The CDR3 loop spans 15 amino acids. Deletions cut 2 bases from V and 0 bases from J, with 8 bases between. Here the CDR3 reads CASSLSGSSYNEQFF. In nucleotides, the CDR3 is TGTGCCAGCAGCTTATCGGGGAGCTCCTACAATGAGCAGTTCTTC.

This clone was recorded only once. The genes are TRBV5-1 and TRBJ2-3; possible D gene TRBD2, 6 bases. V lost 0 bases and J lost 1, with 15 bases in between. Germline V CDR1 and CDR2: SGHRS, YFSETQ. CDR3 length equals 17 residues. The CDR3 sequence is CASSLDPAGSGTDTQYF. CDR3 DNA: TGCGCCAGCAGCTTGGACCCGGCGGGGTCCGGCACAGATACGCAGTATTTT.

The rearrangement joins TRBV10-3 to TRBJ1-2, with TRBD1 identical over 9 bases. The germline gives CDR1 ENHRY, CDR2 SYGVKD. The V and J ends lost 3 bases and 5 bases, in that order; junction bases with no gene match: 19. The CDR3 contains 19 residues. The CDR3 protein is CAISDFVGTGTVRGYGYTF. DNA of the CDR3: TGTGCCATCAGTGATTTCGTGGGGACAGGGACAGTGCGGGGATATGGCTACACCTTC.

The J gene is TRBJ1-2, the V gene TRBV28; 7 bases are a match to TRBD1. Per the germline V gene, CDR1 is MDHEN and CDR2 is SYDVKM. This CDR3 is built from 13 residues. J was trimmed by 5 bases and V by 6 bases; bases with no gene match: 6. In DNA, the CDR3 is TGTGCCAGCAGACCTGGACAGGATTATGGCTACACCTTC. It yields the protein CASRPGQDYGYTF.

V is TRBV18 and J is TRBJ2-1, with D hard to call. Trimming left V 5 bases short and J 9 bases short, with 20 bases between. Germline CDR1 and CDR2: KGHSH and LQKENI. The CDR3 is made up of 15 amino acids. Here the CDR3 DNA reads TGTGCCAGCTCATGGGTAGCTGGAGTCTTGGGTGAGCAGTTCTTC. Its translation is CASSWVAGVLGEQFF.

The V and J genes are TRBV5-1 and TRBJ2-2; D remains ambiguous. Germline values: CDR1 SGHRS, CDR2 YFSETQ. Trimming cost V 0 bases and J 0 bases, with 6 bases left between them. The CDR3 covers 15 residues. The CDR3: CASSLGATNTGELFF. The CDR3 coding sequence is TGCGCCAGCAGCTTGGGGGCCACGAACACCGGGGAGCTGTTTTTT.

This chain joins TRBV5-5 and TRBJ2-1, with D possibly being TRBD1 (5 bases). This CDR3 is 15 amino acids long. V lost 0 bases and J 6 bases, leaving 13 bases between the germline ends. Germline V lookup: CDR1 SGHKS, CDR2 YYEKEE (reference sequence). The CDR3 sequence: CASSLGLGAGNEQFF. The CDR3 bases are TGTGCCAGCAGCTTGGGGTTAGGGGCCGGCAATGAGCAGTTCTTC.

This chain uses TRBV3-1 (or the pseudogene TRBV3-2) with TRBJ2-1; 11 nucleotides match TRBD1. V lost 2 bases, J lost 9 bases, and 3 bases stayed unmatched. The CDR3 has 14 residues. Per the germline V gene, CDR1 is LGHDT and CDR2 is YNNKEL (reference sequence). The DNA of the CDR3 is TGTGCCAGCAGCCAATCGGGACAGGGGGGTGAGCAGTTCTTC. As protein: CASSQSGQGGEQFF.

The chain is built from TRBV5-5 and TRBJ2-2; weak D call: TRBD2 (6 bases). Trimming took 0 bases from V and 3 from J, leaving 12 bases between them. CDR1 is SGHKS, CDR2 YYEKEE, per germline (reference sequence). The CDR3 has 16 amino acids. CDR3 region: CASSLGGGRHTGELFF. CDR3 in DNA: TGTGCCAGCAGCTTGGGTGGAGGGCGGCACACCGGGGAGCTGTTTTTT. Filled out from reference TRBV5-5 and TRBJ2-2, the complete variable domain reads DAGVTQSPTHLIKTRGQQVTLRCSPISGHKSVSWYQQVLGQGPQFIFQYYEKEERGRGNFPDRFSARQFPNYSSELNVNALLLGDSALYLCASSLGGGRHTGELFFGEGSRLTVL.

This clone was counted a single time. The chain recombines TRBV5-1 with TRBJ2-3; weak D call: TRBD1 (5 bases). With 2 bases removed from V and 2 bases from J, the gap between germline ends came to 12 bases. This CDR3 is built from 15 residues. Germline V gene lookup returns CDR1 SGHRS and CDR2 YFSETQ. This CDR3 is CASSLRGRLTDTQYF. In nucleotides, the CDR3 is TGCGCCAGCAGCTTAAGGGGTCGGCTCACAGATACGCAGTATTTT.

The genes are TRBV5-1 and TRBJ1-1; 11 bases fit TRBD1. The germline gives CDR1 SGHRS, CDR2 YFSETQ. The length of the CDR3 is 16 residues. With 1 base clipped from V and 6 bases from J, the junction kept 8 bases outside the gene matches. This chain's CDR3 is CASSLWAGQGASEAFF. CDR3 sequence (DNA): TGCGCCAGCAGCTTGTGGGCCGGACAGGGGGCCTCTGAAGCTTTCTTT. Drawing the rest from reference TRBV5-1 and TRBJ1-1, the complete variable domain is KAGVTQTPRYLIKTRGQQVTLSCSPISGHRSVSWYQQTPGQGLQFLFEYFSETQRNKGNFPGRFSGRQFSNSRSEMNVSTLELGDSALYLCASSLWAGQGASEAFFGQGTRLTVV.

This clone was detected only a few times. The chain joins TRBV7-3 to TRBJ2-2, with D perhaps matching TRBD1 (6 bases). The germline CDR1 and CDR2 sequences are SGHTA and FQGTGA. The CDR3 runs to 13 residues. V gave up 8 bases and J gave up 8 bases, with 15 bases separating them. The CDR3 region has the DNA TGTGCCAGCCGCACAGGGTACGGTGGGGAGCTGTTTTTT. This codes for CASRTGYGGELFF.

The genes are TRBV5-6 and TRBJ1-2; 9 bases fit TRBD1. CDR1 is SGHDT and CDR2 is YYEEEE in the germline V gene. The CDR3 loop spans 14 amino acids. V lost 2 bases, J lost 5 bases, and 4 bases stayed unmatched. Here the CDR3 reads CASSLQGARYGYTF. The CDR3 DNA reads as TGTGCCAGCAGCTTACAGGGGGCGCGATATGGCTACACCTTC.

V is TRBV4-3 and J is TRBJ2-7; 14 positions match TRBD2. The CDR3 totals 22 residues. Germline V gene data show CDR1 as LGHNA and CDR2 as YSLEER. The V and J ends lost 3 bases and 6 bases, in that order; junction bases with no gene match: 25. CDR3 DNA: TGCGCCAGCAGCCATGCATTCACCGGGACTAGCGGGAGTATGCCCCAGGGCGGCGAGCAGTACTTC. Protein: CASSHAFTGTSGSMPQGGEQYF.

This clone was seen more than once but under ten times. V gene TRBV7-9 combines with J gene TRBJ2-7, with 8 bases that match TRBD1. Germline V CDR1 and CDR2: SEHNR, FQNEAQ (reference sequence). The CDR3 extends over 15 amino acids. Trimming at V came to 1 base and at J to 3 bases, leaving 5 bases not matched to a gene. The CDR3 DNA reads TGTGCCAGCAGCTTAGATGGGACAGGAAACTACGAGCAGTACTTC. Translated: CASSLDGTGNYEQYF.

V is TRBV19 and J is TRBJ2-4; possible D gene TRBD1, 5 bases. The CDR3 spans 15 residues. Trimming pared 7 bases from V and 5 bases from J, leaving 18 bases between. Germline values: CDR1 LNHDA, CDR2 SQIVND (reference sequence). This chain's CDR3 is CASTQRARVENIQYF. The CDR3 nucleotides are TGTGCCAGTACCCAAAGGGCCAGGGTCGAAAACATTCAGTACTTC. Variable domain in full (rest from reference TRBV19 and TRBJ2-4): DGGITQSPKYLFRKEGQNVTLSCEQNLNHDAMYWYRQDPGQGLRLIYYSQIVNDFQKGDIAEGYSVSREKKESFPLTVTSAQKNPTAFYLCASTQRARVENIQYFGAGTRLSVL.

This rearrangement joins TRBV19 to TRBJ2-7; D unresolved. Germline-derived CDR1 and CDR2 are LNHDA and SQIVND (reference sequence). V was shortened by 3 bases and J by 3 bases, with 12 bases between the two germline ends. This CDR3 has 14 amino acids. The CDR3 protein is CASSIALLNYEQYF. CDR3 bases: TGTGCCAGTAGTATTGCACTGCTAAACTACGAGCAGTACTTC.

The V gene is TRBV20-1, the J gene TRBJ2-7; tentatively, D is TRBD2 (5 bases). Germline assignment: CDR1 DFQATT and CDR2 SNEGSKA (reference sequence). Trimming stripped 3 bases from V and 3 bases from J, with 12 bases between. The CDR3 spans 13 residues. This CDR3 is CSASRLADYEQYF. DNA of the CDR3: TGCAGTGCTAGTAGGCTAGCCGACTACGAGCAGTACTTC.